One and the same sample provided the 31 T cell receptor beta chains below, sequenced in a study of identical twins. MiXCR, applied by TCRdb to the 5' RACE reads, yields one record per CDR3 protein. The sample has over 600,000 distinct CDR3 sequences, about 20% seen once; the top ten hold over 4%. The same data also contributed to another study, on T cells expressing NK-cell markers.

Sequencing used PBMCs. The receptors derive from a woman between 18 and 29 years old in good health.

The chain carries TRBV20-1 and TRBJ2-5, with D unresolved. The CDR3 has 13 amino acids. Trimming removed 6 bases from V and 3 bases from J, with 14 bases in between. Per germline, CDR1 DFQATT and CDR2 SNEGSKA (reference sequence). The CDR3 loop is CSASRTAKETQYF. The CDR3 DNA reads as TGCAGTGCCTCCCGGACGGCCAAAGAGACCCAGTACTTC.

This clonotype appeared many times. The chain couples TRBV7-9 to TRBJ2-7; D call uncertain. The CDR3 consists of 12 residues. The V and J ends lost 5 bases and 3 bases respectively, with 8 bases between them. The germline CDR1 and CDR2 sequences are SEHNR and FQNEAQ (reference sequence). The CDR3 spells CASSPEIYEQYF. The CDR3 nucleotides read TGTGCCAGCAGCCCAGAGATCTACGAGCAGTACTTC.

This chain uses TRBV6-5 with TRBJ2-7; D not certain. The CDR3 is 16 amino acids. The V gene's germline CDR1 is MNHEY and CDR2 SVGAGI. Trimming pared 4 bases from V and 0 bases from J, leaving 16 bases between. The CDR3, as DNA: TGTGCCAGCAGTTCCAACCTCCGCAAGGGCTCCTACGAGCAGTACTTC. This gives the protein CASSSNLRKGSYEQYF.

This clonotype was detected a few times. The V and J genes are TRBV20-1 and TRBJ2-1; possible D gene TRBD2, 6 bases. V lost 5 bases, J lost 2 bases, and 16 bases lay in between. Germline CDR1 reads DFQATT; CDR2 reads SNEGSKA (reference sequence). The CDR3 has 15 amino acids. The CDR3 DNA reads TGCAGTGCTGCCCCGGGGCGGGGCCCCTACAATGAGCAGTTCTTC. Its protein is CSAAPGRGPYNEQFF.

This clonotype was seen only a few times. The chain has TRBV10-3 and TRBJ2-5; D tentatively reads TRBD1 or TRBD2 (5 bases each). The CDR3 is 13 amino acids. Germline CDR1 is ENHRY and CDR2 is SYGVKD. Trimming took 8 bases from V and 4 from J, leaving 14 bases between them. As DNA, the CDR3 is TGTGCCATCTCCGGGACGGCGGGAGAGACCCAGTACTTC. Translation gives CAISGTAGETQYF.

This clonotype was found a few times. The V and J genes are TRBV2 and TRBJ2-1; 7 nucleotides line up with TRBD1. Per germline, CDR1 SNHLY and CDR2 FYNNEI. After removal of 4 bases from V and 2 bases from J, the junction contained 8 bases not matched to a gene. The CDR3 is 16 amino acids. The CDR3 DNA reads as TGTGCCAGCAGTGGCCCGGGACAGATAACCTACAATGAGCAGTTCTTC. It encodes CASSGPGQITYNEQFF.

The chain carries TRBV12-3 or TRBV12-4 and TRBJ2-2, with D possibly TRBD2 on 5 matching bases. The CDR3 loop spans 12 amino acids. The V end was cut by 5 bases, the J end by 11 bases, with 12 bases between. The CDR3 spells CASSRGREELFF. The CDR3 DNA is TGTGCCAGCAGTCGTGGACGGGAAGAGCTGTTTTTT.

This clonotype has only a few counts. The CDR3 region is CASTTSVGDAYNEQFF. In DNA form, the CDR3 reads TGTGCCAGCACCACTTCGGTGGGGGATGCCTACAATGAGCAGTTCTTC. The V and J genes are TRBV12-3 or TRBV12-4 and TRBJ2-1; D may be TRBD1 or TRBD2 (5 bases each). The ends were cut back, 7 bases at V and 2 bases at J, with 18 bases in the middle. The CDR3 is 16 residues long.

The rearrangement joins TRBV20-1 to TRBJ2-1, with 11 bases matching TRBD2. The CDR3 sequence is 15 residues long. Per the germline V gene, CDR1 is DFQATT and CDR2 is SNEGSKA (reference sequence). V gave up 3 bases and J gave up 3 bases; unmatched junction bases: 4. The CDR3 reads CSARRLAGFYNEQFF. CDR3 nucleotide sequence: TGCAGTGCTAGGCGACTAGCGGGGTTCTACAATGAGCAGTTCTTC.

This clonotype was seen at least ten times. This chain connects TRBV10-3 to TRBJ2-5; D is undetermined. V was trimmed by 2 bases and J by 7 bases, leaving 2 bases between them. Germline CDR1 ENHRY, CDR2 SYGVKD. This CDR3 has 10 amino acids. CDR3 amino acids: CAISEGTQYF. The CDR3 DNA reads as TGTGCCATCAGTGAGGGGACCCAGTACTTC.

This clonotype was seen only a few times. The chain carries TRBV5-1 and TRBJ2-7; D perhaps matches TRBD1 (5 bases). The CDR3 sequence is 12 residues long. V was cut by 5 bases and J by 3 bases, with 9 bases left in between. Germline V gene data show CDR1 as SGHRS and CDR2 as YFSETQ. For the CDR3, the DNA is TGCGCCAGCAGGGACAACTACTACGAGCAGTACTTC. Translating it yields CASRDNYYEQYF.

This clonotype showed up many times. The V gene is TRBV20-1, the J gene TRBJ2-1, with 13 positions matching TRBD2. Germline V lookup: CDR1 DFQATT, CDR2 SNEGSKA (reference sequence). The CDR3 runs 14 residues. V gave up 7 bases and J gave up 10 bases; unmatched junction bases: 10. The CDR3 protein is CSVLGLAGDQEQFF. DNA for the CDR3: TGCAGTGTTTTAGGACTAGCGGGGGATCAAGAGCAGTTCTTC.

The chain recombines TRBV20-1 with TRBJ2-5; 8 bases map to TRBD2. The V gene end was trimmed by 5 bases and the J gene end by 4 bases; junction bases not matched to a gene: 15. The germline gives CDR1 DFQATT, CDR2 SNEGSKA (reference sequence). The CDR3 covers 16 residues. CDR3 DNA: TGCAGTGCTCACACCGGGGTGCGGGGGGACGGAGAGACCCAGTACTTC. It translates to CSAHTGVRGDGETQYF.

The CDR3 here is CASSQEPTSGFFYNEQFF. CDR3 DNA sequence: TGCGCCAGCAGCCAAGAACCGACCTCTGGATTTTTCTACAATGAGCAGTTCTTC. The genes are TRBV4-3 and TRBJ2-1; no clear D. CDR1 and CDR2 from the germline V gene are LGHNA and YSLEER. Trimming stripped 0 bases from V and 3 bases from J, with 18 bases between. The CDR3 covers 18 residues.

The V call is TRBV20-1, the J call TRBJ1-2; unclear D gene. V lost 1 base, J lost 1 base, and 7 bases lay in between. The germline V gene encodes CDR1 DFQATT and CDR2 SNEGSKA (reference sequence). The length of the CDR3 is 13 residues. The CDR3 DNA sequence: TGCAGTGCTAGAGTATCGGATAACTATGGCTACACCTTC. Its translation is CSARVSDNYGYTF.

Ten or more counts support this clonotype. J is TRBJ2-1 and V is TRBV20-1; tentatively, D is TRBD2 (5 bases). Germline V gene data show CDR1 as DFQATT and CDR2 as SNEGSKA (reference sequence). Deletions cut 6 bases from V and 12 bases from J, with 21 bases between. CDR3 length: 13 residues. This chain's CDR3 is CSAPQVGVVGQFF. CDR3 DNA: TGCAGTGCGCCCCAAGTCGGGGTGGTAGGGCAGTTCTTC.

The J gene is TRBJ2-3, the V gene TRBV7-9; D is unresolved. The CDR3 loop spans 14 amino acids. V was cut by 5 bases and J by 2 bases, with 11 bases left in between. Germline values: CDR1 SEHNR, CDR2 FQNEAQ (reference sequence). CDR3 in DNA: TGTGCCAGCAGCCTCCCCCCGCCCACAGATACGCAGTATTTT. Protein: CASSLPPPTDTQYF.

This chain uses TRBV10-3 with TRBJ2-1, with 7 bases matching TRBD1. Germline V lookup: CDR1 ENHRY, CDR2 SYGVKD. V lost 2 bases and J lost 13; bases outside the gene matches: 2. This CDR3 comprises 11 residues. CDR3: CAISEGTAQFF. CDR3 DNA sequence: TGTGCCATCAGTGAGGGGACAGCCCAGTTCTTC.

This chain uses TRBV28 with TRBJ2-5; the D is unclear. This CDR3 is built from 14 residues. V lost 6 bases and J lost 4, with 15 bases in between. CDR1 is MDHEN, CDR2 SYDVKM, per germline. The CDR3 sequence is CASSSDSRGETQYF. The CDR3 DNA sequence: TGTGCCAGCAGCTCCGACTCCCGCGGAGAGACCCAGTACTTC.

The V and J genes are TRBV20-1 and TRBJ2-7; D is ambiguous. The length of the CDR3 is 12 residues. Trimming stripped 3 bases from V and 6 bases from J, with 12 bases between. Germline CDR1 and CDR2: DFQATT and SNEGSKA (reference sequence). The DNA of the CDR3 is TGCAGTGCTAGGCTCCGCCCCCGCGAGCAGTACTTC. It is translated as CSARLRPREQYF.

The V and J genes are TRBV3-1 and TRBJ2-7; a weak D match, TRBD1 (5 bases). Germline V lookup: CDR1 LGHDT, CDR2 YNNKEL (reference sequence). Trimming took off 1 base at V and 3 bases at J, with 10 bases between the two ends. The CDR3 consists of 14 residues. DNA for the CDR3: TGTGCCAGCAGCCAAGTTTCAGGGATCTACGAGCAGTACTTC. Translation gives CASSQVSGIYEQYF.

This clonotype was counted only a few times. This chain connects TRBV5-1 to TRBJ2-3, with 11 bases lining up with TRBD2. CDR1 and CDR2 from the germline V gene are SGHRS and YFSETQ. The CDR3 sequence is 20 residues long. V lost 2 bases, J lost 0 bases, and 14 bases stayed unmatched. CDR3 loop: CASSFPPGLADLISTDTQYF. The CDR3, as DNA: TGCGCCAGCAGCTTCCCCCCGGGACTAGCGGACCTAATTAGCACAGATACGCAGTATTTT.

The V and J genes are TRBV6-1 and TRBJ2-7; D is uncertain. The CDR3 runs 13 residues. In germline, CDR1 is MNHNS, CDR2 SASEGT. Trimming left V 3 bases short and J 9 bases short, with 15 bases between. The chain's CDR3 is CASSEPPGTRQYF. For the CDR3, the DNA is TGTGCCAGCAGTGAGCCCCCAGGTACGAGGCAGTACTTC.

The V gene is TRBV12-3 or TRBV12-4, the J gene TRBJ1-5; 7 bases align to TRBD1. The CDR3 extends over 15 amino acids. The J segment lost 0 bases and the V segment lost 10 bases, leaving 9 bases of the junction unmatched. The DNA of the CDR3 is TGTGCCACCGGTGGCGGACAGGATAGCAATCAGCCCCAGCATTTT. It codes for CATGGGQDSNQPQHF.

The chain combines TRBV29-1 with TRBJ2-1, with D perhaps TRBD2 (6 bases). Trimming stripped 2 bases from V and 10 bases from J, with 27 bases between. Germline loops: CDR1 SQVTM, CDR2 ANQGSEA. This CDR3 contains 17 residues. CDR3 residues: CSVEPPVWPGDVEEQFF. The CDR3 DNA follows: TGCAGCGTTGAACCCCCCGTTTGGCCGGGGGATGTAGAGGAGCAGTTCTTC.

As concerns this clonotype: At one of its ends the junction is not consistent with the germline gene, which may arise from a read error. In nucleotides, the CDR3 is TGTGCCAGCAGTCGCAGTGGTATTAGCGGGGGGTACGAACAGTACTTC. It translates to CASSRSGISGGYEQYF. This chain connects TRBV12-3 or TRBV12-4 to TRBJ2-7; 10 bases match TRBD2. CDR3 length: 16 amino acids.

The V gene is TRBV6-5, the J gene TRBJ2-3; 10 nucleotides match TRBD1. Losses at the gene ends were 2 bases for V and 0 bases for J; bases not matched to a gene: 2. Germline assignment: CDR1 MNHEY and CDR2 SVGAGI. CDR3 length: 16 residues. The CDR3 DNA is TGTGCCAGCAGTTACCTGGGACAGGGGAGCACAGATACGCAGTATTTT. Amino acids: CASSYLGQGSTDTQYF.

This clonotype was detected many times. The chain has TRBV7-2 and TRBJ2-3; D ambiguous. V lost 1 base and J 0 bases, leaving 8 bases between the germline ends. From germline, CDR1 is SGHTA and CDR2 FQGNSA. There are 15 residues in the CDR3. The CDR3 here is CASSLGVSSTDTQYF. The CDR3 DNA sequence: TGTGCCAGCAGCTTAGGTGTTTCTAGCACAGATACGCAGTATTTT.

This clonotype came up a few times. The chain couples TRBV27 to TRBJ2-7; D perhaps matches TRBD1 (6 bases). Per germline, CDR1 MNHEY and CDR2 SMNVEV (reference sequence). This CDR3 region has 14 residues. V lost 6 bases and J lost 3, with 15 bases in between. The CDR3 is CASSPRTAGYEQYF. CDR3 coding DNA: TGTGCCAGCAGCCCAAGGACAGCTGGCTACGAGCAGTACTTC.

This chain uses TRBV12-3 or TRBV12-4 with TRBJ2-4, with TRBD2 identical over 9 bases. The CDR3 loop spans 13 amino acids. V lost 7 bases and J lost 7; bases outside the gene matches: 5. The CDR3 coding sequence is TGTGCCAGCATCCGGACTAGCGAGAACATTCAGTACTTC. It is translated as CASIRTSENIQYF.

Many counts were recorded for this clonotype. The rearrangement joins TRBV5-6 to TRBJ2-1; possibly TRBD1 for D (6 bases). Per the germline V gene, CDR1 is SGHDT and CDR2 is YYEEEE. The CDR3 runs 13 residues. Deletions cut 9 bases from V and 5 bases from J, with 15 bases between. CDR3 in amino acids: CATRDTLNNEQFF. CDR3 sequence (DNA): TGTGCCACACGGGACACACTCAACAATGAGCAGTTCTTC.